Described below is a single T cell receptor (beta chain) sequence and its context. Repertoires were generated with immunoSEQ multiplex PCR, while TCRdb's copy carries only in-frame clones and drops some. In the table there are around 80,000 clones, just over 90% of which are singletons. These data belong to a study of T cell changes during pregnancy in multiple sclerosis. The sequences come from peripheral blood, collected before pregnancy. This receptor was obtained from a female donor with multiple sclerosis, enrolled in a pregnancy study.

The CDR3 here is CASSPRPGHTNTEAFF. As DNA, the CDR3 is TGTGCCAGCTCACCAAGGCCCGGACACACAAACACTGAAGCTTTCTTT. The chain links TRBV18 to TRBJ1-1; D is perhaps TRBD1 (5 bases). Germline CDR1 reads KGHSH; CDR2 reads LQKENI. The V end lost 2 bases, the J end lost 2 bases, and 15 bases lay between the germline ends. The CDR3 covers 16 residues. Based on the CDR3 plus reference TRBV18 and TRBJ1-1, the full variable domain is NAGVMQNPRHLVRRRGQEARLRCSPMKGHSHVYWYRQLPEEGLKFMVYLQKENIIDESGMPKERFSAEFPKEGPSILRIQQVVRGDSAAYFCASSPRPGHTNTEAFFGQGTRLTVV.